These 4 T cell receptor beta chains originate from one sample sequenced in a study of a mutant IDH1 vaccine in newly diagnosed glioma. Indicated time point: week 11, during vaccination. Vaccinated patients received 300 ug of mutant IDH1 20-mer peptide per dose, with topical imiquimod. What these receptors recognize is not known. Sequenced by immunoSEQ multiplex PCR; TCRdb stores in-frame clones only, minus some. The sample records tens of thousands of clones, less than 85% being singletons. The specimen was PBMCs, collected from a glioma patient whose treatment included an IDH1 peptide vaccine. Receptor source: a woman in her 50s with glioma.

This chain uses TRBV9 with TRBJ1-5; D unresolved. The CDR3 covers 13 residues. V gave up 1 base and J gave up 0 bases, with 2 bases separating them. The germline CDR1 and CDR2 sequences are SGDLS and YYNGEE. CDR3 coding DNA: TGTGCCAGCAGCGTATATAGCAATCAGCCCCAGCATTTT. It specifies CASSVYSNQPQHF.

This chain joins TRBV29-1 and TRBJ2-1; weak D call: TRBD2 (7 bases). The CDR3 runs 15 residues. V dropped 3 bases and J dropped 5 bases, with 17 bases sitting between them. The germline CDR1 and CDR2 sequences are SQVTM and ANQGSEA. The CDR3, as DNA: TGCAGCGTTGATGGGGAGGGGGGGTGGCACAATGAGCAGTTCTTC. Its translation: CSVDGEGGWHNEQFF.

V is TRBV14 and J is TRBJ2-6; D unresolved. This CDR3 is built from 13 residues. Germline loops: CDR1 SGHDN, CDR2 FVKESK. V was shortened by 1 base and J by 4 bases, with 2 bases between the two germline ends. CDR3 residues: CASSQAGANVLTF. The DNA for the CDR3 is TGTGCCAGCAGCCAAGCCGGGGCCAACGTCCTGACTTTC. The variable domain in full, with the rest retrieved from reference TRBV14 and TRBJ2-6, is EAGVTQFPSHSVIEKGQTVTLRCDPISGHDNLYWYRRVMGKEIKFLLHFVKESKQDESGMPNNRFLAERTGGTYSTLKVQPAELEDSGVYFCASSQAGANVLTFGAGSRLTVL.

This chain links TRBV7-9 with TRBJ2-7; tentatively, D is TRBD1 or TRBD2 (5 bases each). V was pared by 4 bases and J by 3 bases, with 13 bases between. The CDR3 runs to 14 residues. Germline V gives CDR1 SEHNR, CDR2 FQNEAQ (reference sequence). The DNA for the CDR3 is TGTGCCAGCAGCTCACGGGACCACGTCTACGAGCAGTACTTC. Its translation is CASSSRDHVYEQYF.